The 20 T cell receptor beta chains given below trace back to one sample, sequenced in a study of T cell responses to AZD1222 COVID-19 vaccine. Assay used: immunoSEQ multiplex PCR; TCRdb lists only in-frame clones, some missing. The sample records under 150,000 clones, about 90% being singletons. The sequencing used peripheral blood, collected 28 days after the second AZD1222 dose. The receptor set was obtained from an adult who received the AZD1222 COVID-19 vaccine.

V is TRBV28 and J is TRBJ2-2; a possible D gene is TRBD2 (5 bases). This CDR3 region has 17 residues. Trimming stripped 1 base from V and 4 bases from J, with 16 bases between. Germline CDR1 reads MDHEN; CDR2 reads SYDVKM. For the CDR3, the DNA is TGTGCCAGCAGTTTATTTACGGCGGGTCAGACCACCGGGGAGCTGTTTTTT. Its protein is CASSLFTAGQTTGELFF.

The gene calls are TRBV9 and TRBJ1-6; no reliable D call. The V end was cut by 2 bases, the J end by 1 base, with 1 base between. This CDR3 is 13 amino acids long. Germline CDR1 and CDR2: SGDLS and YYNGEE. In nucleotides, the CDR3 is TGTGCCAGCAGCGTTTCCTATAATTCACCCCTCCACTTT. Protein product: CASSVSYNSPLHF.

The CDR3 here is CASSIRVRLDGYTF. CDR3 DNA sequence: TGTGCCAGTAGTATTCGGGTTCGATTAGATGGCTACACCTTC. The rearrangement joins TRBV19 to TRBJ1-2; D remains ambiguous. The germline V and J ends were trimmed by 3 bases and 6 bases, with 14 bases remaining between them. The CDR3 loop spans 14 amino acids. Germline assignment: CDR1 LNHDA and CDR2 SQIVND (reference sequence).

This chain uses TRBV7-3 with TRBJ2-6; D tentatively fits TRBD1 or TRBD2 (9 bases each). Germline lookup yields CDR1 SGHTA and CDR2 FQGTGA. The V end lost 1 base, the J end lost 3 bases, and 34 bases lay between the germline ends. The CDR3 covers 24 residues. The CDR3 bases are TGTGCCAGCAGCTTAATCTTAGACGCGACAGGGGGTTTAGCGGGAGTAAGTGGGGCCAACGTCCTGACTTTC. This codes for CASSLILDATGGLAGVSGANVLTF.

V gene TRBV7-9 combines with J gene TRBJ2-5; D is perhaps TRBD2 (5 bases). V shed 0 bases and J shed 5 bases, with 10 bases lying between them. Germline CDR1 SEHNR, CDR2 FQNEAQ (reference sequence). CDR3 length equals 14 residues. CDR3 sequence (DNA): TGTGCCAGCAGCTTAGCGGGAGTGGATGAGACCCAGTACTTC. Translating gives CASSLAGVDETQYF.

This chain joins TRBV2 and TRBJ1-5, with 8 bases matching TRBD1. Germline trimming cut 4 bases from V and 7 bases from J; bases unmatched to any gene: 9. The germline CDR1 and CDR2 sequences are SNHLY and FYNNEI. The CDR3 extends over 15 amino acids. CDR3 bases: TGTGCCAGCAGTGGGGGACAGGTAGGAAGCCAGCCCCAGCATTTT. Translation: CASSGGQVGSQPQHF.

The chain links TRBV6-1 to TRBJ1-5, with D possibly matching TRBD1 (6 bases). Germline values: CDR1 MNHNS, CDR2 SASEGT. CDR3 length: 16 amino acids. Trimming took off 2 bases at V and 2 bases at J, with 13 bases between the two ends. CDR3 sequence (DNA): TGTGCCAGCAGTGAAATTGGGGGGGGCCGCAATCAGCCCCAGCATTTT. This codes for CASSEIGGGRNQPQHF.

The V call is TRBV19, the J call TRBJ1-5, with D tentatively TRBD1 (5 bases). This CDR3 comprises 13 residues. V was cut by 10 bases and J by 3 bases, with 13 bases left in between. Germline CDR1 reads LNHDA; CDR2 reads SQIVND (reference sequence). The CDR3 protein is CATVGGYNQPQHF. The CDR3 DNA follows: TGTGCCACCGTCGGGGGGTACAATCAGCCCCAGCATTTT.

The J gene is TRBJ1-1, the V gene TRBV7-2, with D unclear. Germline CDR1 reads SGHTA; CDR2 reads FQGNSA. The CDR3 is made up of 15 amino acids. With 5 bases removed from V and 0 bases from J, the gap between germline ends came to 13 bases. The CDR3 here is CASSPLGAMNTEAFF. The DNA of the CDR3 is TGTGCCAGCAGCCCCCTCGGAGCCATGAACACTGAAGCTTTCTTT.

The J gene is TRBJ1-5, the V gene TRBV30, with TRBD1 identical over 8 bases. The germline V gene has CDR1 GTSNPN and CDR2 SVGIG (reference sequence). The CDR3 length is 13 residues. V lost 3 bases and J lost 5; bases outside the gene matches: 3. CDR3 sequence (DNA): TGTGCCTGGAGCGGACAGGGAGATCAGCCCCAGCATTTT. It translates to CAWSGQGDQPQHF.

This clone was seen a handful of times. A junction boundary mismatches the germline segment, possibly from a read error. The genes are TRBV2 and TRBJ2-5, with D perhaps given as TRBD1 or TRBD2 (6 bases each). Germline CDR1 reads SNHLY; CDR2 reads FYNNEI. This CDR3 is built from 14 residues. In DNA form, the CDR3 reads TGTGCCAGCAGTGAAAGGGGGGACCAAGGGACCCAGTACTTC. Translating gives CASSERGDQGTQYF.

The chain's CDR3 is CAISESGRHTEAFF. Here the CDR3 DNA reads TGTGCCATCAGTGAGTCGGGAAGACACACTGAAGCTTTCTTT. The rearrangement uses TRBV10-3 and TRBJ1-1; the D is unclear. The CDR3 extends over 14 amino acids. V was clipped by 0 bases and J by 3 bases, with 8 bases between them. CDR1 is ENHRY and CDR2 is SYGVKD in the germline V gene.

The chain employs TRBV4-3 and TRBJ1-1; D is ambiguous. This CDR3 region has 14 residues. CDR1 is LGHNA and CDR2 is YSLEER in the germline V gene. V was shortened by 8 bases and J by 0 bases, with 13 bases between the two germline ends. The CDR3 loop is CASSDQGLNTEAFF. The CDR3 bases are TGCGCCAGCTCCGACCAAGGACTGAACACTGAAGCTTTCTTT.

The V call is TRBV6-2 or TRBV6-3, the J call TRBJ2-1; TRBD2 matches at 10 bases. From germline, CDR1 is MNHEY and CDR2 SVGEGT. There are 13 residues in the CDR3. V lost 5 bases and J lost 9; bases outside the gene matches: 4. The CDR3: CASSRLAGSEQFF. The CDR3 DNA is TGTGCCAGCAGTAGACTAGCGGGCTCTGAGCAGTTCTTC.

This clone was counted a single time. The CDR3: CASSFTAGTGLSNYGYTF. The CDR3, as DNA: TGTGCCAGCAGTTTTACCGCCGGGACAGGGCTTTCCAACTATGGCTACACCTTC. This rearrangement joins TRBV27 to TRBJ1-2, with TRBD1 identical over 9 bases. The CDR3 length is 18 residues. Germline trimming cut 3 bases from V and 2 bases from J; bases unmatched to any gene: 13. CDR1 MNHEY and CDR2 SMNVEV come from the germline V gene (reference sequence).

The CDR3 sequence: CATSEPGQRGANVLTF. The CDR3 DNA reads TGTGCCACCAGTGAGCCGGGACAGAGGGGGGCCAACGTCCTGACTTTC. This chain joins TRBV24-1 and TRBJ2-6; the match to TRBD1 covers 7 bases. Trimming took 4 bases from V and 4 from J; bases not matched to a gene: 6. Germline V lookup: CDR1 KGHDR, CDR2 SFDVKD. This CDR3 has 16 residues.

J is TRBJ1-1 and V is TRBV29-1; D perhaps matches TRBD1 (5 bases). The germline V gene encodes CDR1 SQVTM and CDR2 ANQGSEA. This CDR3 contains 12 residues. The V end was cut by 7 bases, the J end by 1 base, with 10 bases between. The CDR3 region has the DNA TGCAGCGGGCTAGACAGGAACACTGAAGCTTTCTTT. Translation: CSGLDRNTEAFF.

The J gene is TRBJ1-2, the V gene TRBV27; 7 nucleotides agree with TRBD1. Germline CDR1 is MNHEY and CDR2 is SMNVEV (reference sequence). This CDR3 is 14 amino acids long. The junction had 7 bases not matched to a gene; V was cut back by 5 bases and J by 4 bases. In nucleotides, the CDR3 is TGTGCCAGCAGTCCCGGACAGGCCCTCTATGGCTACACCTTC. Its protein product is CASSPGQALYGYTF.

CDR3 sequence: CATAGSTDTQYF. In DNA form, the CDR3 reads TGTGCCACTGCAGGGAGCACAGATACGCAGTATTTT. The chain has TRBV24-1 and TRBJ2-3; TRBD1 might be the D (5 bases). Germline assignment: CDR1 KGHDR and CDR2 SFDVKD. The CDR3 runs 12 residues. V lost 10 bases, J lost 0 bases, and 7 bases lay in between.

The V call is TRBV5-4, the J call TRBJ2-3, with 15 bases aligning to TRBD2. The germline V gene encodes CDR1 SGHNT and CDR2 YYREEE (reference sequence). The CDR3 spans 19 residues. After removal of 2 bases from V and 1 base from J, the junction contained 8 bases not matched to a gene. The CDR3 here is CASSFGGLAGGQGTDTQYF. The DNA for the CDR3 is TGTGCCAGCAGCTTCGGTGGACTAGCGGGGGGGCAGGGCACAGATACGCAGTATTTT.